One sample yielded the 4 T cell receptor beta chains listed below, sequenced in a study of shared clonotypes between healthy human individuals. The repertoire was sequenced with immunoSEQ multiplex PCR; TCRdb's copy has only in-frame clones and lacks some. The sample holds approximately 510,000 clones; roughly 78% are singletons and the top ten take over 10%. Sequencing used PBMCs. The receptors were gathered from a woman aged 40 to 50 in good health. Some clones in this sample may be carry-over from other donors' samples.

In its sample, this clone was seen a few times. This sequence may be a read error, since a much larger clone differs from it by one base. CDR3 sequence: CASSFTGNTEAFF. In nucleotides, the CDR3 is TGTGCCAGCAGTTTCACAGGGAACACTGAAGCTTTCTTT. This chain connects TRBV2 to TRBJ1-1, with D perhaps matching TRBD1 (5 bases). The CDR3 is 13 amino acids. The germline V and J ends were trimmed by 5 bases and 1 base, with 8 bases remaining between them. Germline loops: CDR1 SNHLY, CDR2 FYNNEI.

The V call is TRBV11-1, the J call TRBJ2-1, with TRBD1 matching 9 bases. Trimming at V came to 3 bases and at J to 7 bases, leaving 4 bases not matched to a gene. CDR1 and CDR2 from the germline V gene are SGHAT and FQDESV (reference sequence). The CDR3 extends over 14 amino acids. The CDR3 nucleotides read TGTGCCAGCAGCTTTCGACAGGGGGAGAATGAGCAGTTCTTC. Its translation: CASSFRQGENEQFF.

This rearrangement joins TRBV6-4 to TRBJ1-1; 10 nucleotides align to TRBD1. Germline loops: CDR1 MRHNA, CDR2 SNTAGT. Trimming at V came to 5 bases and at J to 1 base, leaving 1 base not matched to a gene. CDR3 size: 14 residues. The CDR3 nucleotides are TGTGCCAGCAGTCGGGACAGGGGGAACACTGAAGCTTTCTTT. This codes for CASSRDRGNTEAFF.

V is TRBV27 and J is TRBJ2-7; 8 bases are shared with TRBD1. This CDR3 has 14 amino acids. Germline trimming cut 6 bases from V and 5 bases from J; bases unmatched to any gene: 9. Looked up from germline, CDR1 is MNHEY and CDR2 is SMNVEV (reference sequence). The CDR3: CASRMTGASNEQYF. The CDR3 coding sequence is TGTGCCAGCAGAATGACAGGGGCTAGCAACGAGCAGTACTTC.